Below are 11 T cell receptor beta chains sequenced from a single sample in a study of T cells after yellow fever vaccination. Each CDR3 protein gets one entry after TCRdb re-called the 5' RACE reads with MiXCR. Of some 560,000 distinct CDR3 sequences in the sample, roughly a fifth are singletons; the top ten hold 14%. This material consisted of PBMCs, taken 15 days after the yellow fever booster vaccination. The receptors derive from a man aged 30 to 39 who received the YFV17D yellow fever vaccine.

This clonotype was observed a few times. The CDR3 sequence: CASSPFGGQDRNEQFF. CDR3 in DNA: TGTGCCAGCAGCCCGTTCGGGGGACAGGATAGGAATGAGCAGTTCTTC. This chain joins TRBV3-1 and TRBJ2-1, with TRBD1 identical over 8 bases. The CDR3 runs to 16 residues. The V gene's germline CDR1 is LGHDT and CDR2 YNNKEL (reference sequence). J was trimmed by 7 bases and V by 4 bases; bases with no gene match: 12.

The CDR3 loop is CASSSPGTSYEQYF. For the CDR3, the DNA is TGTGCCAGCAGTTCGCCCGGGACCTCCTACGAGCAGTACTTC. The chain is built from TRBV6-2 or TRBV6-3 and TRBJ2-7; D could derive from TRBD1 or TRBD2 (5 bases each). CDR1 is MNHEY and CDR2 is SVGEGT in the germline V gene. The V end lost 4 bases, the J end lost 0 bases, and 10 bases lay between the germline ends. There are 14 residues in the CDR3.

The chain joins TRBV20-1 to TRBJ2-3; no clear D gene. This CDR3 has 14 amino acids. Germline V gene sequence: CDR1 DFQATT, CDR2 SNEGSKA (reference sequence). V lost 6 bases, J lost 3 bases, and 16 bases lay in between. In DNA form, the CDR3 reads TGCAGTGCCACGATTCCTTTGGGTACAGATACGCAGTATTTT. Residues: CSATIPLGTDTQYF.

This chain joins TRBV20-1 and TRBJ2-2; 7 bases line up with TRBD1. The CDR3 contains 17 residues. In germline, CDR1 is DFQATT, CDR2 SNEGSKA (reference sequence). V lost 0 bases and J lost 0; bases outside the gene matches: 7. The DNA for the CDR3 is TGCAGTGCTAGAGACCGCCTCAGGGGGTCGAACACCGGGGAGCTGTTTTTT. Translation: CSARDRLRGSNTGELFF.

This clonotype was detected only a few times. The V gene is TRBV6-1, the J gene TRBJ2-3; D possibly uses TRBD1 or TRBD2 (5 bases each). V lost 10 bases to trimming and J lost 4 bases, with 18 bases between them. The CDR3 has 14 amino acids. The germline CDR1 and CDR2 sequences are MNHNS and SASEGT. CDR3 nucleotides: TGTGCCATCGCCCGGGACCGCCACTCAGATACGCAGTATTTT. Translating gives CAIARDRHSDTQYF.

V usage is TRBV18 and J usage is TRBJ2-2; perhaps TRBD1 as D (6 bases). There are 16 residues in the CDR3. CDR1 KGHSH and CDR2 LQKENI come from the germline V gene. The V end lost 3 bases, the J end lost 1 base, and 12 bases lay between the germline ends. The CDR3 DNA is TGTGCCAGCTCACCGATCGGGACAAAGAACACCGGGGAGCTGTTTTTT. Translated, it gives CASSPIGTKNTGELFF.

This chain joins TRBV3-1 and TRBJ2-7; D not resolved. Trimming took 1 base from V and 5 from J, leaving 6 bases between them. The CDR3 length is 12 residues. Germline V CDR1 and CDR2: LGHDT, YNNKEL (reference sequence). The CDR3: CASSQVGNEQYF. CDR3 DNA sequence: TGTGCCAGCAGCCAAGTAGGTAACGAGCAGTACTTC.

The V gene is TRBV7-2, the J gene TRBJ2-5; D gene ambiguous. Germline CDR1 reads SGHTA; CDR2 reads FQGNSA. This CDR3 is built from 13 residues. Trimming left V 6 bases short and J 5 bases short, with 13 bases between. The CDR3 sequence: CASRTPPRETQYF. In DNA form, the CDR3 reads TGTGCCAGCAGGACCCCGCCCCGGGAGACCCAGTACTTC.

V and J are TRBV7-6 and TRBJ2-2, with TRBD2 matching 13 bases. Germline values: CDR1 SGHVS, CDR2 FNYEAQ. The CDR3 consists of 16 residues. V dropped 7 bases and J dropped 5; count of bases not matched to a gene: 7. The CDR3 sequence: CASTQGLAGNTGELFF. CDR3 nucleotide sequence: TGTGCCAGCACTCAGGGACTAGCGGGAAATACCGGGGAGCTGTTTTTT. The full variable domain, with the rest looked up from reference TRBV7-6 and TRBJ2-2, is GAGVSQSPRYKVTKRGQDVALRCDPISGHVSLYWYRQALGQGPEFLTYFNYEAQQDKSGLPNDRFSAERPEGSISTLTIQRTEQRDSAMYRCASTQGLAGNTGELFFGEGSRLTVL.

This chain uses TRBV7-3 with TRBJ2-5; tentatively, D is TRBD1 (5 bases). V lost 0 bases and J lost 5, with 10 bases in between. The CDR3 is made up of 14 amino acids. In germline, CDR1 is SGHTA, CDR2 FQGTGA. The CDR3 loop is CASSLTPGMETQYF. The CDR3 nucleotides read TGTGCCAGCAGCTTAACGCCAGGGATGGAGACCCAGTACTTC.

This clonotype was seen only a few times. V gene TRBV5-1 combines with J gene TRBJ2-2; D remains unclear. The germline V and J ends were trimmed by 4 bases and 6 bases, with 13 bases remaining between them. CDR1 is SGHRS and CDR2 is YFSETQ in the germline V gene. The CDR3 runs to 14 residues. This CDR3 reads CASSVDGPAGELFF. Written as DNA, the CDR3 is TGCGCCAGCAGCGTGGACGGCCCTGCCGGGGAGCTGTTTTTT.